This record looks at one T cell receptor (beta chain) sequence and its context. Data came from immunoSEQ multiplex PCR; TCRdb stores just in-frame clones and leaves some out. The sample lists approximately 150,000 clones, about 84% seen once, with approximately 6% in the top ten. The sample is drawn from a study of blood T cell repertoires in COVID-19. Study-level background: COVID-19 samples, acute and convalescent, were from the United States, Italy and Spain.

This CDR3 has 14 residues. V dropped 2 bases and J dropped 9 bases, with 14 bases sitting between them. Per the germline V gene, CDR1 is KGHSH and CDR2 is LQKENI. The receptor was isolated from a man between 35 and 55 years old who had recovered from COVID-19. Sequenced material: PBMCs or T cells enriched from blood (not recorded which). The chain joins TRBV18 to TRBJ2-1; D not certain. This CDR3 is CASSPDVGFSEQFF. Written as DNA, the CDR3 is TGTGCCAGCTCACCAGATGTGGGCTTCAGTGAGCAGTTCTTC.